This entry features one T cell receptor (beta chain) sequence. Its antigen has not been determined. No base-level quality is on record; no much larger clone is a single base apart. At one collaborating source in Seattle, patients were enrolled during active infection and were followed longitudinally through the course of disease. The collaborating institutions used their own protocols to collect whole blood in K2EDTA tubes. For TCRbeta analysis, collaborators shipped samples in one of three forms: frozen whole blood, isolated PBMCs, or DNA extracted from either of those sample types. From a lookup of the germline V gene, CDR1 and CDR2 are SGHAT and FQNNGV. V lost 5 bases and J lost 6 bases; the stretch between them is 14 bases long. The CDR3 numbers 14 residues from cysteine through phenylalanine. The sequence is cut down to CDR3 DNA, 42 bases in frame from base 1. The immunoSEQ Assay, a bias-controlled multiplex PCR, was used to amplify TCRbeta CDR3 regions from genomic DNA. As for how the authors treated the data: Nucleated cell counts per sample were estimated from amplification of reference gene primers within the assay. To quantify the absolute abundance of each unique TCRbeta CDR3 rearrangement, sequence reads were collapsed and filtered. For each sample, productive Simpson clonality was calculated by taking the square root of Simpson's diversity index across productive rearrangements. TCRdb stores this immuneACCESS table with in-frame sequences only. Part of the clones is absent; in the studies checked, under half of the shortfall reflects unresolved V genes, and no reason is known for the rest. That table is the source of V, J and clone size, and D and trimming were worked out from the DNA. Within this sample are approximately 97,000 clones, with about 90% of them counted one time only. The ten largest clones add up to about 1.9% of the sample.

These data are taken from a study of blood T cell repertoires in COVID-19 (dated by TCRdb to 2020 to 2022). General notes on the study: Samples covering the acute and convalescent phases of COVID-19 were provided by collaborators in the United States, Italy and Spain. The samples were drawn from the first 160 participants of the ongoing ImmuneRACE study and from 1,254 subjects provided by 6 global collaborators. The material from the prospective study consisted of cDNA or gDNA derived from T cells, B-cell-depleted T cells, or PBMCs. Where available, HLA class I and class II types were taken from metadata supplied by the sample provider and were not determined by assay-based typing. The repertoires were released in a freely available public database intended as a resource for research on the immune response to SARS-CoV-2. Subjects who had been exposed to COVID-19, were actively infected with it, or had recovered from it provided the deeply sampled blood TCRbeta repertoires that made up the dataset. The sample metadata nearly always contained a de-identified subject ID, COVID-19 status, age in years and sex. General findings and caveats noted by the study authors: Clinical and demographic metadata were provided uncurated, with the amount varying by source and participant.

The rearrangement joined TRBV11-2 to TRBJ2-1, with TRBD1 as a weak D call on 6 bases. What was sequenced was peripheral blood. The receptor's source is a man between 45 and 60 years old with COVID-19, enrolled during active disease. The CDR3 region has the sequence CASSRMRTVNEQFF. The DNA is TGTGCCAGCAGCCGGATGAGGACAGTCAATGAGCAGTTCTTC.